This is a list of T cell receptor beta chains from one sample in a study of cytomegalovirus exposure and HLA in healthy donors. Profiled with immunoSEQ multiplex PCR; TCRdb holds only in-frame clones, not every one. This sample carries about 160,000 clones, with around 1.4% going to the ten biggest clones. Sequencing was carried out using PBMCs. The source of these receptors is a woman aged 55 to 70 in good health and CMV-seronegative. The CDR3 runs from the conserved cysteine through the conserved F or W. The D gene is left open where the match is weak.

d_gene: .; v_gene: TRBV15; j_gene: TRBJ1-4; CDR3nt: TGTGCCACCAGCATCCGGGGGGGTGGTGAAAAACTGTTTTTT; CDR3aa: CATSIRGGGEKLFF
d_gene: .; v_gene: TRBV19; j_gene: TRBJ1-4; CDR3nt: TGTGCCAGTAGTTTCCGGGGAAATGAAAAACTGTTTTTT; CDR3aa: CASSFRGNEKLFF
d_gene: .; v_gene: TRBV28; j_gene: TRBJ1-1; CDR3nt: TGTGCCAGCGGGGCACCCCAATTCACTGAAGCTTTCTTT; CDR3aa: CASGAPQFTEAFF
d_gene: TRBD1; v_gene: TRBV18; j_gene: TRBJ2-2; CDR3nt: TGTGCCAGCTCACCCCGGGGACAGACCACCGGGGAGCTGTTTTTT; CDR3aa: CASSPRGQTTGELFF
d_gene: TRBD2; v_gene: TRBV4-1; j_gene: TRBJ2-5; CDR3nt: TGCGCCAGCAGCCCTCGCGGGGAGGGCCAAGAGACCCAGTACTTC; CDR3aa: CASSPRGEGQETQYF
d_gene: TRBD1; v_gene: TRBV2; j_gene: TRBJ1-1; CDR3nt: TGTGCCAGCCGGAAGACAGGGGGCGGAGGAGAAGCTTTCTTT; CDR3aa: CASRKTGGGGEAFF
d_gene: TRBD1; v_gene: TRBV4-2; j_gene: TRBJ2-7; CDR3nt: TGTGCCAGCAGCCCCTCCGAGGGGACAGCCTTGAAAGCGGAGTACTTC; CDR3aa: CASSPSEGTALKAEYF
d_gene: .; v_gene: TRBV18; j_gene: TRBJ1-4; CDR3nt: TGTGCCAGCTCACCGTTCGGGACTCCTAATGAAAAACTGTTTTTT; CDR3aa: CASSPFGTPNEKLFF
d_gene: .; v_gene: TRBV7-9; j_gene: TRBJ1-2; CDR3nt: TGTGCCAGCAGCTTAGGAATGGGGGCGGGCGGCGGCTACACCTTC; CDR3aa: CASSLGMGAGGGYTF
d_gene: .; v_gene: TRBV19; j_gene: TRBJ1-3; CDR3nt: TGTGCCAGTAGTATCGGCGGGGTGTCTGGAAACACCATATATTTT; CDR3aa: CASSIGGVSGNTIYF
d_gene: TRBD2; v_gene: TRBV11-2; j_gene: TRBJ2-3; CDR3nt: TGTGCCAGCAGGCGCGGGGTAGCGGGAAGCACAGATACGCAGTATTTT; CDR3aa: CASRRGVAGSTDTQYF
d_gene: TRBD1; v_gene: TRBV6-1; j_gene: TRBJ1-6; CDR3nt: TGTGCCAGCAGTGCTTCCGGGACAGGGGGCGGATATAATTCACCCCTCCACTTT; CDR3aa: CASSASGTGGGYNSPLHF
d_gene: .; v_gene: TRBV7-6; j_gene: TRBJ1-2; CDR3nt: TGTGCCAGCAGCCCACTTTCATCAGCGAAAGGCTACACCTTC; CDR3aa: CASSPLSSAKGYTF
d_gene: .; v_gene: TRBV9; j_gene: TRBJ1-1; CDR3nt: TGTGCCAGCAGCGTAGGGTTGCCGGAGGGGCGGAACACTGAAGCTTTCTTT; CDR3aa: CASSVGLPEGRNTEAFF
d_gene: .; v_gene: TRBV7-2; j_gene: TRBJ2-3; CDR3nt: TGTGCCAGCAGCTTTACCGGGTTCACGGATACGCAGTATTTT; CDR3aa: CASSFTGFTDTQYF